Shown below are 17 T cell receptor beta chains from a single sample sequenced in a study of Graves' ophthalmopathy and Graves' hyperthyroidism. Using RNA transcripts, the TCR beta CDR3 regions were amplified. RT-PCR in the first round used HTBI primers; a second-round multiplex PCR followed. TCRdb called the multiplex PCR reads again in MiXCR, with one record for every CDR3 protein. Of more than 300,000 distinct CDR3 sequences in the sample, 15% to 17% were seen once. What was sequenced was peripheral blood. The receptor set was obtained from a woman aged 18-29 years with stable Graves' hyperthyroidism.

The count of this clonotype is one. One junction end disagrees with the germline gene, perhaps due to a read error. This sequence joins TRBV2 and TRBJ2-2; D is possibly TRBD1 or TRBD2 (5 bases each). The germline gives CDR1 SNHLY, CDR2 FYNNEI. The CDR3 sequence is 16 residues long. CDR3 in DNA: TGTGCCAGCAGTGTCCCAGGGACGGTGAACACCGGGGAGCTGTGTTTT. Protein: CASSVPGTVNTGELCF. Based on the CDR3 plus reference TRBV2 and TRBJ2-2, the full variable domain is EPEVTQTPSHQVTQMGQEVILRCVPISNHLYFYWYRQILGQKVEFLVSFYNNEISEKSEIFDDQFSVERPDGSNFTLKIRSTKLEDSAMYFCASSVPGTVNTGELCFGEGSRLTVL.

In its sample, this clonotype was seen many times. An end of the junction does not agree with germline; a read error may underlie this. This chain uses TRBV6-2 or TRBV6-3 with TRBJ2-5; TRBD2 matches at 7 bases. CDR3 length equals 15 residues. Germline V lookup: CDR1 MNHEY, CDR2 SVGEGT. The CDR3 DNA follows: TGTGCCAGCAGCTACTCGGGACTAACGAAAGAGACCCAGTACTTC. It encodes CASSYSGLTKETQYF.

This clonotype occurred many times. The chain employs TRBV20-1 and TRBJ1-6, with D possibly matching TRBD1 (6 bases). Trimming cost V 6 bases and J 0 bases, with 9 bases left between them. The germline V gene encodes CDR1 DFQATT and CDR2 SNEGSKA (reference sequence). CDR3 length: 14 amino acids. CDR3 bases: TGCAGTGCCGTGGACAGCTCCTATAATTCACCCCTCCACTTT. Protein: CSAVDSSYNSPLHF.

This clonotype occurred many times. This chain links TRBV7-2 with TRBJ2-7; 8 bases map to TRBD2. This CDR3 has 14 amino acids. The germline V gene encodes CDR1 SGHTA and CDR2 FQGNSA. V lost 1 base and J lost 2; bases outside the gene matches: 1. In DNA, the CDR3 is TGTGCCAGCAGCTTAGACGGGGGGGCCTACGAGCAGTACTTC. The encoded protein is CASSLDGGAYEQYF.

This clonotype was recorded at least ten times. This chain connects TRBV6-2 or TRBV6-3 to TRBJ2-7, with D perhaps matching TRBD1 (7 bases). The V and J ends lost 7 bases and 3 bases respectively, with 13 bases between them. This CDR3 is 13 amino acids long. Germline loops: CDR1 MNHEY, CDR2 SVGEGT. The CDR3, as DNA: TGTGCCAGCAATCGACAGGGACTCTACGAGCAGTACTTC. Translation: CASNRQGLYEQYF.

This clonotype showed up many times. DNA of the CDR3: TGTGCCAGCAGCTCTGGAGTTCAGGGGGGTTCACCCCTCCACTTT. Its translation is CASSSGVQGGSPLHF. The chain couples TRBV7-9 to TRBJ1-6; 7 nucleotides match TRBD1. V lost 4 bases, J lost 9 bases, and 9 bases stayed unmatched. This CDR3 is built from 15 residues. Germline-derived CDR1 and CDR2 are SEHNR and FQNEAQ (reference sequence). Full variable domain (remainder filled in from reference TRBV7-9 and TRBJ1-6): DTGVSQNPRHKITKRGQNVTFRCDPISEHNRLYWYRQTLGQGPEFLTYFQNEAQLEKSRLLSDRFSAERPKGSFSTLEIQRTEQGDSAMYLCASSSGVQGGSPLHFGNGTRLTVT.

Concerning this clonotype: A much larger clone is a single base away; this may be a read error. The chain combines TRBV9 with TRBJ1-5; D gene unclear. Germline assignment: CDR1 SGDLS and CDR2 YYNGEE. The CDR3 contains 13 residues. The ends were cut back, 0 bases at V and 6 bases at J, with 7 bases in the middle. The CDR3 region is CASSVGIIQPQHF. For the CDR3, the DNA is TGTGCCAGCAGCGTAGGGATCATTCAGCCCCAGCATTTT.

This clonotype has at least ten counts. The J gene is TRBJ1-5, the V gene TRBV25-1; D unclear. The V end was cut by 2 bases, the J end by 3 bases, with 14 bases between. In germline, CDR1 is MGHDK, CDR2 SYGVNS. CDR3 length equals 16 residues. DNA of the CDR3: TGTGCCAGCAGTGAAGGATTAACCACCTCCAATCAGCCCCAGCATTTT. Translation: CASSEGLTTSNQPQHF.

CDR3 in amino acids: CASSFTDSTGELFF. The DNA for the CDR3 is TGTGCCAGCAGCTTTACAGATTCCACCGGGGAGCTGTTTTTT. The gene calls are TRBV5-5 and TRBJ2-2, with unresolved D. Germline V gene sequence: CDR1 SGHKS, CDR2 YYEKEE (reference sequence). V lost 2 bases and J 4 bases, leaving 9 bases between the germline ends. The CDR3 covers 14 residues.

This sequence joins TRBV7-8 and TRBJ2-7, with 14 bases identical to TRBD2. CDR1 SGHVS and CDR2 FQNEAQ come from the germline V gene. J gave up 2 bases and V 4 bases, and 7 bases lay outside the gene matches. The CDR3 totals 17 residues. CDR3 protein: CASSSWTSGRTPYEQYF. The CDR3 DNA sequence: TGTGCCAGCAGCTCCTGGACTAGCGGGAGGACTCCCTACGAGCAGTACTTC.

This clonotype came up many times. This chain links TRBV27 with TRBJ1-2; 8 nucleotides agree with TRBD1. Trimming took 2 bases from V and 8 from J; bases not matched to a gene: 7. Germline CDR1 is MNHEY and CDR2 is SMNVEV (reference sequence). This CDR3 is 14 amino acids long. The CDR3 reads CASSLGAGGRGYTF. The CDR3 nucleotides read TGTGCCAGCAGTTTAGGAGCAGGGGGCAGGGGCTACACCTTC.

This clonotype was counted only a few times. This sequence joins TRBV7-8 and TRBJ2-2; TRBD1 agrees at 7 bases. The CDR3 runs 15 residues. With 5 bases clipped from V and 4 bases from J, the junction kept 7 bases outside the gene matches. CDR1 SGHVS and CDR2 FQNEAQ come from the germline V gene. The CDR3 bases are TGTGCCAGCAGCAAAAGGGACAGTCTCACCGGGGAGCTGTTTTTT. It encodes CASSKRDSLTGELFF.

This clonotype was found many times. CDR3 protein: CASSGLAGGGELFF. CDR3 coding DNA: TGTGCCAGCTCGGGCCTAGCGGGGGGCGGGGAGCTGTTTTTT. The chain couples TRBV6-1 to TRBJ2-2, with 11 bases lining up with TRBD2. The germline CDR1 and CDR2 sequences are MNHNS and SASEGT. Unmatched junction bases numbered 6, after V lost 8 bases and J lost 7 bases. The CDR3 runs to 14 residues.

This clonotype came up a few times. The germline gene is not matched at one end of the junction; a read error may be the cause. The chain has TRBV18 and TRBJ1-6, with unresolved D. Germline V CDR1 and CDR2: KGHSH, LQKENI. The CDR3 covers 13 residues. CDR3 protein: CASSPSHNSPLHF. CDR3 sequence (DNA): TGTGCCAGCTCACCCTCCCATAATTCACCCCTCCACTTT.

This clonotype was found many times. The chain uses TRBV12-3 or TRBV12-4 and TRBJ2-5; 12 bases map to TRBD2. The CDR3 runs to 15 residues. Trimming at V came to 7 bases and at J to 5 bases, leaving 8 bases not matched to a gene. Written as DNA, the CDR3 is TGTGCCAGCACCTCGACTAGCGGGGGCGGTGAGACCCAGTACTTC. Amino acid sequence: CASTSTSGGGETQYF.

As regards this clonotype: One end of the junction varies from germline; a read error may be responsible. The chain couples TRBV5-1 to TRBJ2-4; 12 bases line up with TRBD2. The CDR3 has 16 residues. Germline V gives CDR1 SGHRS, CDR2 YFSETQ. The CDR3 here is CASSFGLAGTKNIKYF. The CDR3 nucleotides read TGCGCCAGCAGCTTTGGACTAGCGGGGACCAAAAACATTAAGTACTTC. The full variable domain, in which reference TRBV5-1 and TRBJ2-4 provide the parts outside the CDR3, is KAGVTQTPRYLIKTRGQQVTLSCSPISGHRSVSWYQQTPGQGLQFLFEYFSETQRNKGNFPGRFSGRQFSNSRSEMNVSTLELGDSALYLCASSFGLAGTKNIKYFGAGTRLSVL.

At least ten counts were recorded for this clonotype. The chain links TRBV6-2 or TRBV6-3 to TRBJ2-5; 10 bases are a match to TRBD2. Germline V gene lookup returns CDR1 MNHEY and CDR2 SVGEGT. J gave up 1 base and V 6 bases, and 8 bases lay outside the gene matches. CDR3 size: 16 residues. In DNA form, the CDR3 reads TGTGCCAGCAGGCCGCCGGGACTAGCGTTCCAAGAGACCCAGTACTTC. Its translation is CASRPPGLAFQETQYF.